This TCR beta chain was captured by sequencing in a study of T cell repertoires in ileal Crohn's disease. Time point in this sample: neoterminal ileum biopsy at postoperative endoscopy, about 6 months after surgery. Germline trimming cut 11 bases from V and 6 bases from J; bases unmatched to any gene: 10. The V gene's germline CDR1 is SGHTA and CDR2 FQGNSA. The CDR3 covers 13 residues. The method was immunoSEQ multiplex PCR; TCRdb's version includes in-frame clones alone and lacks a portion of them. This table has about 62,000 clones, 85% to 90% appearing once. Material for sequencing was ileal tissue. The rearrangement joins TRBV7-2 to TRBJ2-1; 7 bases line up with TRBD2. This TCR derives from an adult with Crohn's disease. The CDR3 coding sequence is TGTGCCGGTAGCGCGTTAGCGGGCAATGAGCAGTTCTTC. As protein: CAGSALAGNEQFF.